Sequencing of this T cell receptor beta chain was carried out in a study of patients and donors after allogeneic stem cell transplantation. TCRdb re-derived calls from the RT-PCR reads in MiXCR, one entry per CDR3 protein. This table has about a million distinct CDR3 sequences, roughly 18% appearing once. Germline V gene sequence: CDR1 SGHRS, CDR2 YFSETQ. The CDR3 has 16 residues. V was shortened by 4 bases and J by 0 bases, with 15 bases between the two germline ends. This sequence joins TRBV5-1 and TRBJ2-3; weak D call: TRBD1 (7 bases). The sequenced sample consisted of blood, either unsorted or a sorted T cell fraction (not recorded which). This receptor was identified in a human donor who was either an allogeneic HSCT recipient or a stem cell or donor lymphocyte infusion donor (not recorded which). It is not recorded whose cells these are; they may come from a transplant donor. CDR3 sequence reads: CASSTTQGTSTDTQYF. The CDR3 nucleotides are TGCGCCAGCAGCACAACACAGGGGACTAGCACAGATACGCAGTATTTT.